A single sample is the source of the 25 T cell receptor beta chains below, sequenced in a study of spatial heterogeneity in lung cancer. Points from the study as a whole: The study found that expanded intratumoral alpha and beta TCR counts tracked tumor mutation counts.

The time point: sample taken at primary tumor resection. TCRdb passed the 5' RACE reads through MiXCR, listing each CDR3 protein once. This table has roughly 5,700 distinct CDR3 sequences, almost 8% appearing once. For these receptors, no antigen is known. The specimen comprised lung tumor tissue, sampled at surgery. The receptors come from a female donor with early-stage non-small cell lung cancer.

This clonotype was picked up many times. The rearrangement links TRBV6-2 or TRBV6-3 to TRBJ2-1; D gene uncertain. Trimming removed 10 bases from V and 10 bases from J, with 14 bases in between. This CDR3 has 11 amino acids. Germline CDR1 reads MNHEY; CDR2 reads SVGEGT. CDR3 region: CATSPTREQFF. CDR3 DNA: TGTGCCACGTCACCCACCCGCGAGCAGTTCTTC.

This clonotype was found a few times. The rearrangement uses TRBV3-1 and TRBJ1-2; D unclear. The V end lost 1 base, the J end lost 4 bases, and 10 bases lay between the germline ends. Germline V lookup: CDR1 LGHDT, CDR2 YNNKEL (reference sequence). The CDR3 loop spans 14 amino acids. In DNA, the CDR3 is TGTGCCAGCAGCCAAGCGGTACAGCTCTATGGCTACACCTTC. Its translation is CASSQAVQLYGYTF.

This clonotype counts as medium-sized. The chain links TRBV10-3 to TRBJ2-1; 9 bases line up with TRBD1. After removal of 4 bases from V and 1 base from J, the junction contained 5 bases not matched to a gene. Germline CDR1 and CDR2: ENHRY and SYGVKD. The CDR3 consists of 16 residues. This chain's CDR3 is CAISGSQGASYNEQFF. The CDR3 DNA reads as TGTGCCATCAGTGGGTCACAGGGGGCATCCTACAATGAGCAGTTCTTC.

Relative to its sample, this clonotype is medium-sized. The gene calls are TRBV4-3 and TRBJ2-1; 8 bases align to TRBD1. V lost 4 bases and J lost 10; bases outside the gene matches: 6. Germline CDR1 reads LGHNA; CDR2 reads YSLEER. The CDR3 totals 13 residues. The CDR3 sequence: CASSPSGGWEQFF. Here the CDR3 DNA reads TGCGCCAGCAGCCCCTCAGGGGGCTGGGAGCAGTTCTTC.

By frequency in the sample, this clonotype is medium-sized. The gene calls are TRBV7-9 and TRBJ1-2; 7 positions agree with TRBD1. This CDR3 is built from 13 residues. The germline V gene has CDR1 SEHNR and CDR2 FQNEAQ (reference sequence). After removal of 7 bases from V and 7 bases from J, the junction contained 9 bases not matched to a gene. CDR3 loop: CASKIDRAGGYTF. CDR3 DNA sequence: TGTGCCAGCAAAATTGACAGGGCGGGTGGCTACACCTTC.

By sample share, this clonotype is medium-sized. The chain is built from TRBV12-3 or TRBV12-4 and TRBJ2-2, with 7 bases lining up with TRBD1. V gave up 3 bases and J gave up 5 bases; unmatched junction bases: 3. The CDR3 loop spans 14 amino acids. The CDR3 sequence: CASSFKQGTGELFF. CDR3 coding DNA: TGTGCCAGCAGTTTTAAACAGGGGACCGGGGAGCTGTTTTTT.

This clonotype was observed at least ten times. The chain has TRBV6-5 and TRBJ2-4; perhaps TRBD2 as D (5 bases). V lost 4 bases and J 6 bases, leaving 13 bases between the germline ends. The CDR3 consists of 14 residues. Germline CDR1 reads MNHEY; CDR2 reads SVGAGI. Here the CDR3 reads CASSSGVIGNIQYF. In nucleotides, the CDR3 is TGTGCCAGCAGTTCCGGGGTCATCGGAAACATTCAGTACTTC.

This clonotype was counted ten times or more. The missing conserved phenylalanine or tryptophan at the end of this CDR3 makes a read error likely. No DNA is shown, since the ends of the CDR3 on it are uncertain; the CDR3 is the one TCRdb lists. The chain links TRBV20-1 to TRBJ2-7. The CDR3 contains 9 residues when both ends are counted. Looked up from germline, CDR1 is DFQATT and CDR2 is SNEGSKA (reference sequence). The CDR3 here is CSARREKEL.

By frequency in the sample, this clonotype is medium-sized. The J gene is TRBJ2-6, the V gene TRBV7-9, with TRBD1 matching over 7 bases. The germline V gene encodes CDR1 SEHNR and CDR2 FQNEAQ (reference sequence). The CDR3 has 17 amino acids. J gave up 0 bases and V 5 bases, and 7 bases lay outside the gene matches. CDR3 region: CASSVTGPDSGANVLTF. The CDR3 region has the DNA TGTGCCAGCAGCGTGACAGGGCCCGACTCTGGGGCCAACGTCCTGACTTTC.

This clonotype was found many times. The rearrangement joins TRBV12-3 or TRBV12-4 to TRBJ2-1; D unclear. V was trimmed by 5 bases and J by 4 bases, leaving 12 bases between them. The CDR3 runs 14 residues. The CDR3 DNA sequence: TGTGCCAGCAGTCAGCAGACAATATACAATGAGCAGTTCTTC. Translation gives CASSQQTIYNEQFF.

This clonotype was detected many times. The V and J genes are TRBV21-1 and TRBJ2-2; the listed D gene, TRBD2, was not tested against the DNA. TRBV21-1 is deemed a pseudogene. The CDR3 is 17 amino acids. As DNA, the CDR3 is TGTGCCAGGAGCCTCAATGGCGGGAGCCCCGGCGGCGGGGAGCTGTTTTTT. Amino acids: CARSLNGGSPGGGELFF.

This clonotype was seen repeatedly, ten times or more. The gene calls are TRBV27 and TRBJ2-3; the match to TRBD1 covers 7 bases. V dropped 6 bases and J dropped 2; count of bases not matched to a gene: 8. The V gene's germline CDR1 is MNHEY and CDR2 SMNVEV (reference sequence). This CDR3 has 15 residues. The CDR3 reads CASRLTGAITDTQYF. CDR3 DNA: TGTGCCAGCAGGTTAACAGGGGCTATCACAGATACGCAGTATTTT.

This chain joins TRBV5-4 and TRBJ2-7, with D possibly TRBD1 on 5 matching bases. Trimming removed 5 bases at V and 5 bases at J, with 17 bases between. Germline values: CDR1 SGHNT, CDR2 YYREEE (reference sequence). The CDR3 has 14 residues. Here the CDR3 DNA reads TGTGCCAGCAGTGCCTCGAACAGGTACGACGAGCAGTACGTC. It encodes CASSASNRYDEQYV.

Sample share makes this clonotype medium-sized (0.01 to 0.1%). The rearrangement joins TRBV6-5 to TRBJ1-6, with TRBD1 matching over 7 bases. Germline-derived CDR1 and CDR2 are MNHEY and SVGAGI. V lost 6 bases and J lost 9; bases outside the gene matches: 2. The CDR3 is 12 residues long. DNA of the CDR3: TGTGCCAGCAGCCGACAGGGTTCACCCCTCCACTTT. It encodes CASSRQGSPLHF.

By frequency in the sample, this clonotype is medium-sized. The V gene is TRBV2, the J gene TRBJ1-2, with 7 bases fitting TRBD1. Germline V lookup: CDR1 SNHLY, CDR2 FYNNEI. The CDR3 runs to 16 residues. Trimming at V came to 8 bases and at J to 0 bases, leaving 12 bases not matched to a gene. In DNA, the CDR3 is TGTGCCAGCGGTCCGGGACAGTATCCACCTAACTATGGCTACACCTTC. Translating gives CASGPGQYPPNYGYTF.

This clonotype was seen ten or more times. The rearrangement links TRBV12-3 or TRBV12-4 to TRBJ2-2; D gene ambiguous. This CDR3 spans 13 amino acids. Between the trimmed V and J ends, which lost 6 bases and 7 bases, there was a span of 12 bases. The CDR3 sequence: CASRGMGNGELFF. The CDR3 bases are TGTGCCAGCAGGGGTATGGGGAACGGGGAGCTGTTTTTT.

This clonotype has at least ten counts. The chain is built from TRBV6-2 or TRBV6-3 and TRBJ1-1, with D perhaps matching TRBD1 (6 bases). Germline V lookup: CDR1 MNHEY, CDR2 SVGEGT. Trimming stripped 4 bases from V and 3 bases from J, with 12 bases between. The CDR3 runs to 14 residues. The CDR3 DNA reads TGTGCCAGCAGTTTACAGGGCGAGGACACTGAAGCTTTCTTT. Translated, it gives CASSLQGEDTEAFF.

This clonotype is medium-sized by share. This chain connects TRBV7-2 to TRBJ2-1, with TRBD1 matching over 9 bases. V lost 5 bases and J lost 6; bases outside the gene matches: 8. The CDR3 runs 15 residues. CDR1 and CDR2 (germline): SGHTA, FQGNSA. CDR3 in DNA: TGTGCCAGCAGCCCCGGGACAGGGCTCCTCAATGAGCAGTTCTTC. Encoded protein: CASSPGTGLLNEQFF.

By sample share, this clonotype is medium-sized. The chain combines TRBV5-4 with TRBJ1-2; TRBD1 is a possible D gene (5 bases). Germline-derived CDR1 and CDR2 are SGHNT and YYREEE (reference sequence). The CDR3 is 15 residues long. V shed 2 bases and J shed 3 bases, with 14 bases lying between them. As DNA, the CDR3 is TGTGCCAGCAGCTTCGGGGGAGGAGGGGACTATGGCTACACCTTC. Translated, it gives CASSFGGGGDYGYTF.

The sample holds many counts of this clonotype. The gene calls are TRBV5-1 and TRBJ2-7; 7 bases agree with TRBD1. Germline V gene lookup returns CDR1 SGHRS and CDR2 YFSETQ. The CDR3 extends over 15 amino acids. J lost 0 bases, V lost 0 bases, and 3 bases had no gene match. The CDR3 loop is CASSLAAGGSYEQYF. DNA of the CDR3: TGCGCCAGCAGCTTGGCCGCAGGGGGCTCCTACGAGCAGTACTTC.

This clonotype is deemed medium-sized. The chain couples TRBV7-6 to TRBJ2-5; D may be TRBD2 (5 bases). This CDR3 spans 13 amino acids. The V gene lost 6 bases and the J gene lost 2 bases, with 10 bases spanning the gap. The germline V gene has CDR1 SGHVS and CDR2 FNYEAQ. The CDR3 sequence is CASRRRPQETQYF. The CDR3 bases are TGTGCCAGCAGGCGGAGGCCTCAAGAGACCCAGTACTTC.

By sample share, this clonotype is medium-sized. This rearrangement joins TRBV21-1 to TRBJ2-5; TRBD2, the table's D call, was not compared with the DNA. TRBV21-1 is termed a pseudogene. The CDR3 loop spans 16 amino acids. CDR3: CASSKATSGSTKTQYF. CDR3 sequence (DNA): TGTGCCAGCAGCAAAGCCACTAGCGGGAGTACAAAGACCCAGTACTTC.

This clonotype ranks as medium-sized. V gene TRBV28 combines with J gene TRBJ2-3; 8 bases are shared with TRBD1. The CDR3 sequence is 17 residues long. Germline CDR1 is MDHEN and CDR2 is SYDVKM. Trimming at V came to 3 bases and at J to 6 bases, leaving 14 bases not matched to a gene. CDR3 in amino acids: CASSFGAGGAYMDTQYF. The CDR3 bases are TGTGCCAGCAGTTTCGGTGCAGGGGGCGCGTATATGGATACGCAGTATTTT.

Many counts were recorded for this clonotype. This chain's CDR3 is CASGETSGGAVYEQYF. CDR3 DNA sequence: TGTGCCAGCGGAGAGACTAGCGGGGGGGCCGTATACGAGCAGTACTTC. J is TRBJ2-7 and V is TRBV6-5; 14 nucleotides match TRBD2. The germline CDR1 and CDR2 sequences are MNHEY and SVGAGI. The CDR3 consists of 16 residues. J gave up 4 bases and V 8 bases, and 10 bases lay outside the gene matches.

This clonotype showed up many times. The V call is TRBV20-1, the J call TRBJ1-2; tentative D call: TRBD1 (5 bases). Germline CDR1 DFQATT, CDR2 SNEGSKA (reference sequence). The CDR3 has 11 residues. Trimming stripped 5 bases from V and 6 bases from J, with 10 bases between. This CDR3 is CSAGRDHGYTF. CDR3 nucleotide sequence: TGCAGTGCTGGCCGGGACCATGGCTACACCTTC.